The 7 T cell receptor beta chains below all came from one sample that was sequenced in a study of T cells in Graves' hyperthyroidism and ophthalmopathy. The investigators amplified TCR beta CDR3 regions from RNA transcripts. With the HTBI primer set, the TCR CDR3 went through a first round of RT-PCR. In TCRdb, the multiplex PCR reads were re-called with MiXCR into one record per CDR3 protein. This sample has around 300,000 distinct CDR3 sequences, with roughly 19% found just once. The sample taken for sequencing was blood. These receptors came from a man aged 50 to 60 with Graves' ophthalmopathy.

A single count supports this clonotype. One end of the junction fails to match germline, which may point to a read error. The V gene is TRBV4-1, the J gene TRBJ1-6; the D gene is possibly TRBD1 (5 bases). The CDR3 has 15 residues. CDR1 and CDR2 from the germline V gene are MGHRA and YSYEKL. For the CDR3, the DNA is TGCGTCAGCAGCCAAGATGGGGGGGTTAATTCACCCCTCCACTTT. Translating gives CVSSQDGGVNSPLHF.

This clonotype was detected only a few times. The genes are TRBV12-3 or TRBV12-4 and TRBJ2-3; possible D gene TRBD2, 5 bases. The V end lost 5 bases, the J end lost 0 bases, and 18 bases lay between the germline ends. This CDR3 has 17 residues. In DNA form, the CDR3 reads TGTGCCAGCAGTCCCCACTCACGGACTCGAAGCACAGATACGCAGTATTTT. This codes for CASSPHSRTRSTDTQYF.

The chain is built from TRBV7-9 and TRBJ2-3, with 8 bases matching TRBD1. The CDR3 runs to 16 residues. Germline lookup yields CDR1 SEHNR and CDR2 FQNEAQ (reference sequence). The V and J ends lost 5 bases and 0 bases, in that order; junction bases with no gene match: 7. Here the CDR3 DNA reads TGTGCCAGCAGCCCTCGGACAGGGATTAGCACAGATACGCAGTATTTT. It is translated as CASSPRTGISTDTQYF.

In its sample, this clonotype was seen many times. The chain employs TRBV2 and TRBJ2-1, with D perhaps being TRBD1 or TRBD2 (5 bases each). CDR3 length: 14 residues. V gave up 6 bases and J gave up 5 bases, with 14 bases separating them. Germline V gives CDR1 SNHLY, CDR2 FYNNEI. CDR3 sequence: CASSLRDRNNEQFF. CDR3 in DNA: TGTGCCAGCAGCCTGAGGGACCGGAACAATGAGCAGTTCTTC.

The chain links TRBV12-3 or TRBV12-4 to TRBJ2-7; 7 nucleotides agree with TRBD2. With V trimmed by 7 bases and J by 3 bases, 9 bases remained unmatched. The CDR3 contains 14 residues. The chain's CDR3 is CASTLGGSDYEQYF. As DNA, the CDR3 is TGTGCCAGCACCTTGGGCGGGAGCGACTACGAGCAGTACTTC.

The CDR3 reads CASRLTPHSYEQYF. CDR3 nucleotide sequence: TGTGCCAGCAGACTGACACCACACTCCTACGAGCAGTACTTC. The chain recombines TRBV6-1 with TRBJ2-7; D remains ambiguous. CDR1 and CDR2 (germline): MNHNS, SASEGT. The CDR3 contains 14 residues. V dropped 6 bases and J dropped 0 bases, with 12 bases sitting between them.

This clonotype has at least ten counts. The chain couples TRBV7-8 to TRBJ2-5; tentatively, D is TRBD2 (5 bases). This CDR3 is built from 13 residues. V lost 11 bases to trimming and J lost 5 bases, with 18 bases between them. The germline V gene encodes CDR1 SGHVS and CDR2 FQNEAQ. The CDR3: CAATTGVEETQYF. CDR3 coding DNA: TGTGCCGCCACCACCGGGGTTGAGGAGACCCAGTACTTC.